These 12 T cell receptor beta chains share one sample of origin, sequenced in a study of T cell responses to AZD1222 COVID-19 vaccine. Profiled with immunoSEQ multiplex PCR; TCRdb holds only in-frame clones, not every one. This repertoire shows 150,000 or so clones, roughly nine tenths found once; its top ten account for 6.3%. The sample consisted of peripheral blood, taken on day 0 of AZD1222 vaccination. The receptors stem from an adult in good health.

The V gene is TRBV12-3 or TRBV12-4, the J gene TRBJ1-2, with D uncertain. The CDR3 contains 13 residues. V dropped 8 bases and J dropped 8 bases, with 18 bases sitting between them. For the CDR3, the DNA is TGTGCCAGCGTGGGCAATGGCGGCCGCGGCTACACCTTC. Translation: CASVGNGGRGYTF.

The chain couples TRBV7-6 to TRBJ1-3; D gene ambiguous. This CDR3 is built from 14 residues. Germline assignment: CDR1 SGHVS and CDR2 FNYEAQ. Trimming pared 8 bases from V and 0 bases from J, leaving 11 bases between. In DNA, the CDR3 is TGTGCCAGCGGTATCTTCGGCTCTGGAAACACCATATATTTT. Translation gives CASGIFGSGNTIYF.

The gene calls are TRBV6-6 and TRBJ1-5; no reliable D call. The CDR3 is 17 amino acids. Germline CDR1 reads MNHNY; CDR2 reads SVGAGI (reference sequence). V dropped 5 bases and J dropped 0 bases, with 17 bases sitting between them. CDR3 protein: CASSPRPAAYSNQPQHF. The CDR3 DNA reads TGTGCCAGCAGTCCCCGCCCGGCAGCCTATAGCAATCAGCCCCAGCATTTT.

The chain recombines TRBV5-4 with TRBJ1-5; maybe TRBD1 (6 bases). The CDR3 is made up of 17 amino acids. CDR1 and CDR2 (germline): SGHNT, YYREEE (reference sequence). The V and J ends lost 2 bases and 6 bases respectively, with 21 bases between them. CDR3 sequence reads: CASSFGGRGGEGQPQHF. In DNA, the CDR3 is TGTGCCAGCAGCTTTGGGGGCAGAGGGGGAGAAGGTCAGCCCCAGCATTTT.

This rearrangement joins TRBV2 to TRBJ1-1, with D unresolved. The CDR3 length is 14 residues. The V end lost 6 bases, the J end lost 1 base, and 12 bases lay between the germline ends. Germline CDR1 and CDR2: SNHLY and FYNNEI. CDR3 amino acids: CASRLRTGNTEAFF. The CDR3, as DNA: TGTGCCAGCAGACTTAGGACGGGGAACACTGAAGCTTTCTTT.

CDR3 protein: CSASESVVRVTEAFF. Written as DNA, the CDR3 is TGCAGTGCTAGTGAGTCTGTGGTTCGAGTCACTGAAGCTTTCTTT. The chain couples TRBV20-1 to TRBJ1-1; no reliable D call. In germline, CDR1 is DFQATT, CDR2 SNEGSKA (reference sequence). V was shortened by 3 bases and J by 4 bases, with 18 bases between the two germline ends. This CDR3 has 15 residues.

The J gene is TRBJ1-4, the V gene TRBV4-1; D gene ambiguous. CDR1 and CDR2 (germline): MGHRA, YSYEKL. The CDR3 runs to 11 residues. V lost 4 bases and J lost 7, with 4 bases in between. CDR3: CASSPGEKLFF. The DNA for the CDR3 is TGCGCCAGCAGCCCTGGTGAAAAACTGTTTTTT.

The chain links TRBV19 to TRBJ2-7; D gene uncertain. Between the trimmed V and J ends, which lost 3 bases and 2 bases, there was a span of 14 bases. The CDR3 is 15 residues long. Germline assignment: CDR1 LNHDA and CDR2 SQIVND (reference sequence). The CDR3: CASSMAPGQTYEQYF. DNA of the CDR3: TGTGCCAGTAGTATGGCGCCGGGTCAGACCTACGAGCAGTACTTC.

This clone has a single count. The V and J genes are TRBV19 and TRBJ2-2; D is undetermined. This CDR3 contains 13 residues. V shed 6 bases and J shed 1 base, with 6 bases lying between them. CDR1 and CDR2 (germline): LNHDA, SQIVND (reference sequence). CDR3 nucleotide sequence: TGTGCCAGTAGCGGCGGGAACACCGGGGAGCTGTTTTTT. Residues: CASSGGNTGELFF.

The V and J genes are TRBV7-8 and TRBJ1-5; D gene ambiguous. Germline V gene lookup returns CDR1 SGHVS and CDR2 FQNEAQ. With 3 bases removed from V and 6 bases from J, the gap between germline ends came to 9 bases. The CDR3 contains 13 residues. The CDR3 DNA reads TGTGCCAGCAGCTTTAGAGGTATTCAGCCCCAGCATTTT. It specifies CASSFRGIQPQHF.

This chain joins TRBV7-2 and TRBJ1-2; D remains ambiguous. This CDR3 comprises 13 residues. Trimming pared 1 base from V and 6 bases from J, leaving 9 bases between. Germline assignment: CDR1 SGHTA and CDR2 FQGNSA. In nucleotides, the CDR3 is TGTGCCAGCAGCTTAGTTGCGGGAGATGGCTACACCTTC. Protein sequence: CASSLVAGDGYTF.

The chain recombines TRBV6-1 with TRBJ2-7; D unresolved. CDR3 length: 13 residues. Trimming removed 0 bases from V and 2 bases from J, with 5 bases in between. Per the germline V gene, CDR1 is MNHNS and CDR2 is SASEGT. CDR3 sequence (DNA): TGTGCCAGCAGTGAAGCGAACACCTACGAGCAGTACTTC. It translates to CASSEANTYEQYF.